The 10 T cell receptor beta chains below come from one sample, sequenced in a study of STAT3 mutations in large granular lymphocyte leukemia (dated by TCRdb to the late 2010s). The full study reports these points: At least one immunodominant TCRbeta clonotype was present in every T-LGLL patient, and multiple immunodominant subclonotypes appeared in about half of the T-LGLL patients.

The antigens for these receptors are not known. The library was built by means of the immunoSEQ multiplex PCR assay. The table was pulled from immuneACCESS by TCRdb, which kept in-frame rearrangements only. Such tables lose some clones; where checked, under half of the loss comes from unresolved V genes, and the rest has no known cause. This sample is represented by tens of thousands of clones; around 80% of them were singletons. The top ten clonotypes cover approximately 0.43% of the sample. Input material: PBMCs. These receptors were obtained from a human donor with T large granular lymphocyte leukemia. Some clones in this sample may be carry-over from other donors' samples.

J is TRBJ2-3 and V is TRBV7-9; 9 positions agree with TRBD1. CDR1 and CDR2 (germline): SEHNR, FQNEAQ (reference sequence). The V and J ends lost 5 bases and 2 bases, in that order; junction bases with no gene match: 5. This CDR3 is 15 amino acids long. CDR3 amino acids: CASSPDRGHTDTQYF. CDR3 sequence (DNA): TGTGCCAGCAGCCCGGACAGGGGACACACAGATACGCAGTATTTT.

This chain connects TRBV5-4 to TRBJ2-3; no reliable D call. Trimming shortened V by 5 bases and J by 6 bases, and 7 bases separated the two germline ends. The germline V gene has CDR1 SGHNT and CDR2 YYREEE (reference sequence). The CDR3 is 11 amino acids. CDR3 nucleotide sequence: TGTGCCAGCAGACGATCCGATACGCAGTATTTT. It is translated as CASRRSDTQYF. The full variable domain, rest sourced from reference TRBV5-4 and TRBJ2-3, is ETGVTQSPTHLIKTRGQQVTLRCSSQSGHNTVSWYQQALGQGPQFIFQYYREEENGRGNFPPRFSGLQFPNYSSELNVNALELDDSALYLCASRRSDTQYFGPGTRLTVL.

The chain carries TRBV5-5 and TRBJ2-7, with D unresolved. Trimming removed 2 bases at V and 10 bases at J, with 10 bases between. CDR3 length equals 11 residues. Germline CDR1 is SGHKS and CDR2 is YYEKEE (reference sequence). The CDR3 region is CASSFSGDQYV. In nucleotides, the CDR3 is TGTGCCAGCAGCTTTTCAGGCGACCAGTACGTC.

The genes are TRBV4-3 and TRBJ1-5; maybe TRBD1 (6 bases). This CDR3 region has 16 residues. Trimming left V 4 bases short and J 3 bases short, with 16 bases between. Germline CDR1 and CDR2: LGHNA and YSLEER. CDR3 residues: CASSLQRGAYNQPQHF. For the CDR3, the DNA is TGCGCCAGCAGCCTCCAGAGGGGGGCCTACAATCAGCCCCAGCATTTT.

This chain uses TRBV7-9 with TRBJ2-1, with D tentatively TRBD1 (7 bases). Germline values: CDR1 SEHNR, CDR2 FQNEAQ (reference sequence). CDR3 length: 17 amino acids. The V end was cut by 0 bases, the J end by 5 bases, with 17 bases between. This CDR3 reads CASSLARGATKDNEQFF. CDR3 DNA: TGTGCCAGCAGCTTAGCCAGGGGGGCGACAAAAGACAATGAGCAGTTCTTC.

A few counts support this clone. The chain carries TRBV15 and TRBJ1-1; weak D call: TRBD1 (6 bases). Trimming took 8 bases from V and 0 from J, leaving 10 bases between them. This CDR3 has 13 residues. Germline assignment: CDR1 LNHNV and CDR2 YYDKDF (reference sequence). The CDR3 sequence: CATWDTMNTEAFF. In DNA, the CDR3 is TGTGCCACCTGGGACACCATGAACACTGAAGCTTTCTTT.

This clone was counted between two and nine times. The rearrangement links TRBV25-1 to TRBJ2-1, with TRBD1 as a possible D gene (7 bases). The CDR3 spans 14 residues. The germline gives CDR1 MGHDK, CDR2 SYGVNS. V was pared by 2 bases and J by 8 bases, with 13 bases between. The CDR3 bases are TGTGCCAGCAGTGAAGCAGGGGGGAAGGATGAGCAGTTCTTC. Translation gives CASSEAGGKDEQFF.

In this sample, this clone turned up a few times. This chain's CDR3 is CASRARLAGGLNEQYV. CDR3 in DNA: TGTGCCAGCAGGGCCCGACTAGCGGGGGGGCTGAACGAGCAGTACGTC. J is TRBJ2-7 and V is TRBV2; 14 bases align to TRBD2. Per germline, CDR1 SNHLY and CDR2 FYNNEI. The CDR3 contains 16 residues. Trimming cost V 6 bases and J 5 bases; bases outside gene matches: 9.

The rearrangement links TRBV5-1 to TRBJ2-3; D gene ambiguous. Trimming took 0 bases from V and 2 from J, leaving 7 bases between them. The germline gives CDR1 SGHRS, CDR2 YFSETQ. The CDR3 is made up of 14 amino acids. CDR3 residues: CASSLEGFTDTQYF. The CDR3 nucleotides read TGCGCCAGCAGCTTGGAGGGCTTCACAGATACGCAGTATTTT.

This clone appeared once. This CDR3 reads CASSVDRYGYTF. The DNA for the CDR3 is TGTGCCAGCAGCGTAGACAGATACGGCTACACCTTC. The rearrangement joins TRBV9 to TRBJ1-2, with D unresolved. CDR1 and CDR2 from the germline V gene are SGDLS and YYNGEE. Trimming left V 0 bases short and J 8 bases short, with 8 bases between. The CDR3 length is 12 residues.